These 29 T cell receptor beta chains came from one sample sequenced in a study of blood T cells in healthy people across ages. PCR was performed a second time for about 7 to 11 cycles using a sample-barcoded 5' primer and a J-beta primer mix. TCRdb re-called the 5' RACE reads with MiXCR, one entry per CDR3 protein. Of hundreds of thousands of distinct CDR3 sequences listed, 32% were seen once; the top ten hold 15% to 17%. The sequencing input was blood. Receptor source: a woman of 80 years or more in good health.

The chain uses TRBV12-3 or TRBV12-4 and TRBJ1-4, with unresolved D. Trimming stripped 6 bases from V and 8 bases from J, with 13 bases between. The CDR3 consists of 13 residues. CDR3 loop: CASSWTQREKLFF. CDR3 bases: TGTGCCAGCAGCTGGACGCAGAGGGAAAAACTGTTTTTT.

This clonotype has ten or more counts. This chain links TRBV6-5 with TRBJ2-7; no clear D. The CDR3 totals 16 residues. Germline CDR1 MNHEY, CDR2 SVGAGI. V shed 6 bases and J shed 1 base, with 19 bases lying between them. CDR3 in amino acids: CASRFLRPPESYEQYF. CDR3 coding DNA: TGTGCCAGCAGGTTCCTTCGACCTCCGGAATCCTACGAGCAGTACTTC.

With regard to this clonotype: This may arise from a read error, as a much more abundant clone is one base away. This chain connects TRBV5-8 to TRBJ2-5; D possibly corresponds to TRBD1 (8 bases). CDR1 SGHTS and CDR2 YDEGEE come from the germline V gene. This CDR3 has 13 amino acids. In DNA, the CDR3 is TGTGCCAGCAGCTGGACAGGGCGGGAGACCCCGTACTTC. It encodes CASSWTGRETPYF.

This clonotype was seen at least ten times. This rearrangement joins TRBV7-9 to TRBJ2-1; 9 bases agree with TRBD1. The ends lost 3 bases at V and 6 bases at J; junction bases unmatched: 21. Germline CDR1 reads SEHNR; CDR2 reads FQNEAQ (reference sequence). This CDR3 contains 20 residues. Here the CDR3 reads CASSFAATGGVRPPSNEQFF. The CDR3 DNA reads as TGTGCCAGCAGCTTCGCGGCAACAGGGGGCGTAAGACCCCCTAGCAATGAGCAGTTCTTC.

A few counts support this clonotype. The chain carries TRBV20-1 and TRBJ2-1; D is undetermined. Trimming removed 0 bases at V and 0 bases at J, with 9 bases between. Germline CDR1 and CDR2: DFQATT and SNEGSKA (reference sequence). The length of the CDR3 is 15 residues. The CDR3 reads CSARDPLGSYNEQFF. CDR3 nucleotides: TGCAGTGCTAGAGATCCCCTCGGCTCCTACAATGAGCAGTTCTTC.

J is TRBJ2-7 and V is TRBV20-1; 12 bases are a match to TRBD2. V gave up 1 base and J gave up 3 bases; unmatched junction bases: 4. The CDR3 extends over 15 amino acids. From germline, CDR1 is DFQATT and CDR2 SNEGSKA (reference sequence). The CDR3 reads CSARVPTSGSYEQYF. CDR3 DNA: TGCAGTGCTAGAGTCCCGACTAGCGGGAGCTACGAGCAGTACTTC.

The chain carries TRBV6-6 and TRBJ1-1, with D possibly being TRBD1 (5 bases). The V gene's germline CDR1 is MNHNY and CDR2 SVGAGI (reference sequence). Trimming took off 0 bases at V and 4 bases at J, with 12 bases between the two ends. The CDR3 sequence is 15 residues long. The CDR3 loop is CASSYSAGPSTEAFF. The CDR3 nucleotides read TGTGCCAGCAGTTACTCTGCAGGGCCAAGCACTGAAGCTTTCTTT.

The chain carries TRBV20-1 and TRBJ2-1, with 7 bases aligning to TRBD1. Trimming removed 0 bases from V and 9 bases from J; junction bases left unmatched: 11. Germline CDR1 DFQATT, CDR2 SNEGSKA (reference sequence). The CDR3 is made up of 15 amino acids. Here the CDR3 DNA reads TGCAGTGCTAGAGATCCGGGCAGGGGGTCCGGTGAGCAGTTCTTC. Amino acid sequence: CSARDPGRGSGEQFF.

For this clonotype: A much larger clonotype is one base distant, so this may be a read error. V is TRBV3-1 and J is TRBJ1-2; D gene uncertain. Per the germline V gene, CDR1 is LGHDT and CDR2 is YNNKEL (reference sequence). The V end lost 2 bases, the J end lost 10 bases, and 11 bases lay between the germline ends. The CDR3 runs to 12 residues. CDR3 in amino acids: CASSQRDSDYTF. DNA of the CDR3: TGTGCCAGCAGCCAACGGGATTCTGACTACACCTTC.

This clonotype was recorded at least ten times. This sequence joins TRBV20-1 and TRBJ2-3; 11 nucleotides agree with TRBD2. V shed 6 bases, J shed 1 base, and the junction held 15 bases outside the gene matches. CDR3 length equals 18 residues. Germline V gene data show CDR1 as DFQATT and CDR2 as SNEGSKA (reference sequence). CDR3 sequence reads: CSAPMRLAGGVGTDTQYF. The CDR3 nucleotides read TGCAGTGCCCCTATGAGGCTAGCGGGGGGTGTTGGCACAGATACGCAGTATTTT.

CDR3 DNA sequence: TGCGCCAGCAGCGCCGGGAACAGGGGGCTTGGCTACACCTTC. It yields the protein CASSAGNRGLGYTF. The V call is TRBV5-1, the J call TRBJ1-2, with TRBD1 matching 9 bases. Germline values: CDR1 SGHRS, CDR2 YFSETQ. V shed 4 bases, J shed 7 bases, and the junction held 8 bases outside the gene matches. This CDR3 spans 14 amino acids.

The chain carries TRBV12-3 or TRBV12-4 and TRBJ2-5; D perhaps matches TRBD2 (7 bases). Trimming removed 2 bases at V and 11 bases at J, with 18 bases between. CDR3 length equals 14 residues. The CDR3: CASSLRGGNNKQYF. CDR3 nucleotide sequence: TGTGCCAGCAGTTTAAGGGGGGGTAACAATAAGCAGTACTTC.

As concerns this clonotype: The junction and the germline gene differ at one end; a read error may be behind it. The chain uses TRBV12-3 or TRBV12-4 and TRBJ2-3; no firm D call. The CDR3 spans 15 residues. The DNA for the CDR3 is TGTGCCAGCAGTTTAGAAGGAAAAGGTACAGATACGGAGTATTTT. Amino acids: CASSLEGKGTDTEYF.

The chain recombines TRBV3-1 with TRBJ2-1, with 9 bases aligning to TRBD2. The DNA end is a closer match to TRBJ2-7, so the J assignment may be wrong. The CDR3 has 20 residues. From germline, CDR1 is LGHDT and CDR2 YNNKEL (reference sequence). The CDR3: CASSQDRRGGGASSYNEQYF. In DNA form, the CDR3 reads TGTGCCAGCAGCCAAGATCGTCGGGGCGGGGGGGCAAGCTCCTACAATGAGCAGTACTTC.

V and J are TRBV7-2 and TRBJ2-1; weak D call: TRBD2 (6 bases). Trimming shortened V by 5 bases and J by 2 bases, and 13 bases separated the two germline ends. CDR3 length equals 15 residues. CDR1 and CDR2 from the germline V gene are SGHTA and FQGNSA. CDR3 nucleotide sequence: TGTGCCAGCAGCCCGCCTAGCGCCACCTACAATGAGCAGTTCTTC. Translating gives CASSPPSATYNEQFF.

The table lists this clonotype with many counts. The chain joins TRBV6-1 to TRBJ2-3; no firm D call. CDR1 and CDR2 (germline): MNHNS, SASEGT. The CDR3 is 15 amino acids. Trimming removed 6 bases from V and 1 base from J, with 14 bases in between. The DNA for the CDR3 is TGTGCCAGCAGGGCAGTTTCGCCGGGCACAGATACGCAGTATTTT. This translates into CASRAVSPGTDTQYF.

This clonotype was seen repeatedly, ten times or more. The chain uses TRBV12-3 or TRBV12-4 and TRBJ2-1, with D perhaps TRBD1 (6 bases). V was shortened by 6 bases and J by 9 bases, with 9 bases between the two germline ends. The CDR3 consists of 11 residues. CDR3 in amino acids: CASRQGLEQFF. The CDR3 bases are TGTGCCAGCAGGCAGGGGCTTGAGCAGTTCTTC.

V usage is TRBV7-3 and J usage is TRBJ2-4; TRBD1 aligns across 12 bases. The J call is in doubt because the DNA end fits TRBJ2-7 better. The CDR3 loop spans 15 amino acids. Germline V gene lookup returns CDR1 SGHTA and CDR2 FQGTGA. Here the CDR3 reads CASSVTGTGGSEQYF. CDR3 coding DNA: TGTGCCAGCAGCGTCACGGGGACAGGGGGCTCCGAGCAGTACTTC.

This clonotype was detected a few times. This may come from a read error, since a much larger clone is one base off. The chain employs TRBV12-3 or TRBV12-4 and TRBJ2-7; perhaps D is TRBD1 or TRBD2 (5 bases each). Trimming pared 6 bases from V and 6 bases from J, leaving 15 bases between. This CDR3 spans 13 amino acids. This CDR3 is CASRSGPGLEQYF. DNA of the CDR3: TGTGCCAGCAGGTCGGGACCGGGTCTCGAGCAGTACTTC.

The chain joins TRBV11-2 to TRBJ2-1, with D maybe TRBD2 (5 bases). The CDR3 has 12 amino acids. Trimming pared 2 bases from V and 13 bases from J, leaving 12 bases between. Per germline, CDR1 SGHAT and CDR2 FQNNGV. The DNA of the CDR3 is TGTGCCAGCAGCTTAACCCACAGCGGCCAGTTCTTC. This gives the protein CASSLTHSGQFF.

This clonotype was seen repeatedly, ten times or more. J is TRBJ1-1 and V is TRBV16; the D is unclear. The V gene lost 4 bases and the J gene lost 5 bases, with 11 bases spanning the gap. Germline values: CDR1 KGHSY, CDR2 FQNENV. The CDR3 covers 13 residues. Here the CDR3 DNA reads TGTGCCAGCAGCCTCAGGACCGAAACTGAAGCTTTCTTT. This gives the protein CASSLRTETEAFF. Full variable domain (rest looked up from reference TRBV16 and TRBJ1-1): GEEVAQTPKHLVRGEGQKAKLYCAPIKGHSYVFWYQQVLKNEFKFLISFQNENVFDETGMPKERFSAKCLPNSPCSLEIQATKLEDSAVYFCASSLRTETEAFFGQGTRLTVV.

Many counts were recorded for this clonotype. The V call is TRBV5-1, the J call TRBJ1-6, with a possible D match to TRBD1 (5 bases). The CDR3 consists of 13 residues. Trimming took off 6 bases at V and 2 bases at J, with 6 bases between the two ends. In germline, CDR1 is SGHRS, CDR2 YFSETQ. CDR3 bases: TGCGCCAGCACAGGGACCTATAATTCACCCCTCCACTTT. As protein: CASTGTYNSPLHF.

The V call is TRBV11-2, the J call TRBJ2-3, with 7 bases lining up with TRBD1. J was trimmed by 10 bases and V by 2 bases; bases with no gene match: 33. Germline V gene data show CDR1 as SGHAT and CDR2 as FQNNGV. CDR3 length equals 22 residues. The CDR3 DNA follows: TGTGCCAGCAGCTTATATCGGGGATTCGACGGCGACCTCAGGGTTCACAGGGGATCGCAGTATTTT. Translated: CASSLYRGFDGDLRVHRGSQYF.

This clonotype was recorded at least ten times. The V and J genes are TRBV6-1 and TRBJ2-1, with TRBD1 identical over 10 bases. The CDR3 runs to 14 residues. V shed 6 bases and J 8 bases; nucleotides not matched to a gene: 7. In germline, CDR1 is MNHNS, CDR2 SASEGT. CDR3: CASSPGQGLYEQFF. In DNA, the CDR3 is TGTGCCAGCAGCCCGGGACAGGGGCTCTATGAGCAGTTCTTC.

The V call is TRBV7-2, the J call TRBJ2-7; the D is unclear. Trimming pared 5 bases from V and 4 bases from J, leaving 12 bases between. The CDR3 runs to 13 residues. Germline CDR1 SGHTA, CDR2 FQGNSA. The CDR3 sequence: CASSVYVHYEQYF. Here the CDR3 DNA reads TGTGCCAGCAGCGTATACGTCCATTACGAGCAGTACTTC.

This clonotype occurred many times. V gene TRBV9 combines with J gene TRBJ2-1; D possibly corresponds to TRBD2 (6 bases). The CDR3 consists of 14 residues. Per germline, CDR1 SGDLS and CDR2 YYNGEE. V lost 0 bases and J 4 bases, leaving 8 bases between the germline ends. The CDR3, as DNA: TGTGCCAGCAGCGTAGGGAGGGGATACAATGAGCAGTTCTTC. This gives the protein CASSVGRGYNEQFF.

This clonotype has ten or more counts. The chain couples TRBV5-1 to TRBJ2-7, with a weak D call TRBD1 (6 bases). The CDR3 covers 11 residues. CDR1 is SGHRS and CDR2 is YFSETQ in the germline V gene. V was trimmed by 3 bases and J by 12 bases, leaving 13 bases between them. The CDR3 sequence: CASSSEDSLYF. In DNA, the CDR3 is TGCGCCAGCAGCTCCGAGGACAGCCTGTACTTC.

The chain combines TRBV5-1 with TRBJ2-7; D unclear. CDR1 and CDR2 from the germline V gene are SGHRS and YFSETQ. Between the trimmed V and J ends, which lost 3 bases and 2 bases, there was a span of 9 bases. The CDR3 spans 13 residues. The DNA of the CDR3 is TGCGCCAGCAGCTCCGACCCGGCCTACGAGCAGTACTTC. Its translation: CASSSDPAYEQYF.

Worth noting for this clonotype: A single base separates this from a much larger clone, so it may be a read error. The V gene is TRBV5-1, the J gene TRBJ2-3; D not resolved. This CDR3 spans 13 amino acids. V was clipped by 5 bases and J by 0 bases, with 7 bases between them. CDR1 SGHRS and CDR2 YFSETQ come from the germline V gene. The CDR3 DNA sequence: TGCGCCAGCAGGGAAAGGAGCACAGATACGCAGTATTTT. Translated: CASRERSTDTQYF.